These 17 T cell receptor beta chains came from one sample sequenced in a study of control samples from healthy donors and cancer patients. Sequencing used immunoSEQ multiplex PCR; TCRdb keeps in-frame clones, though not all of them. The table lists over 80,000 clones, about four fifths of them singletons. The sequencing input was blood. The receptors were gathered from a man between 60 and 70 years old in good health.

J is TRBJ1-4 and V is TRBV5-1; tentative D call: TRBD1 (6 bases). V lost 4 bases, J lost 7 bases, and 11 bases lay in between. Germline lookup yields CDR1 SGHRS and CDR2 YFSETQ. The CDR3 is 13 residues long. Here the CDR3 reads CASSRGVGEKLFF. The DNA for the CDR3 is TGCGCCAGCAGCAGGGGGGTTGGTGAAAAACTGTTTTTT.

This clone was counted a single time. The V and J genes are TRBV7-8 and TRBJ1-5; D remains ambiguous. This CDR3 region has 14 residues. Trimming removed 1 base at V and 4 bases at J, with 8 bases between. The V gene's germline CDR1 is SGHVS and CDR2 FQNEAQ. This chain's CDR3 is CASSLGGGNQPQHF. Here the CDR3 DNA reads TGTGCCAGCAGCTTAGGGGGAGGGAATCAGCCCCAGCATTTT.

This clone was found a few times. The chain links TRBV28 to TRBJ2-5; D possibly uses TRBD1 or TRBD2 (5 bases each). The germline gives CDR1 MDHEN, CDR2 SYDVKM. Trimming took off 8 bases at V and 2 bases at J, with 12 bases between the two ends. The CDR3 spans 13 residues. The CDR3 DNA reads as TGTGCCAGCGAGGGGCGGGTTCAAGAGACCCAGTACTTC. Protein: CASEGRVQETQYF.

The V call is TRBV5-1, the J call TRBJ2-7, with 7 bases lining up with TRBD1. Trimming at V came to 2 bases and at J to 5 bases, leaving 7 bases not matched to a gene. Per the germline V gene, CDR1 is SGHRS and CDR2 is YFSETQ. This CDR3 spans 14 amino acids. CDR3 nucleotide sequence: TGCGCCAGCAGCTTCCATACAGGGGTCAACGAGCAGTACTTC. Translation: CASSFHTGVNEQYF.

The CDR3 reads CATSENTGEQYF. CDR3 in DNA: TGTGCCACCAGTGAAAACACGGGAGAGCAGTACTTC. The chain couples TRBV24-1 to TRBJ2-7; D might be TRBD2 (5 bases). Per the germline V gene, CDR1 is KGHDR and CDR2 is SFDVKD. Trimming shortened V by 4 bases and J by 7 bases, and 10 bases separated the two germline ends. The CDR3 covers 12 residues.

This chain links TRBV5-1 with TRBJ1-3; D ambiguous. Trimming stripped 0 bases from V and 0 bases from J, with 13 bases between. The germline gives CDR1 SGHRS, CDR2 YFSETQ. This CDR3 spans 17 amino acids. The CDR3 DNA is TGCGCCAGCAGCTTGGGATTTGGATGGGGCTCTGGAAACACCATATATTTT. This gives the protein CASSLGFGWGSGNTIYF.

The chain links TRBV10-3 to TRBJ2-3; 8 bases agree with TRBD2. The V and J ends lost 6 bases and 0 bases, in that order; junction bases with no gene match: 2. The CDR3 totals 14 residues. Germline CDR1 and CDR2: ENHRY and SYGVKD. CDR3 amino acids: CAIRVAGSTDTQYF. CDR3 nucleotides: TGTGCCATCAGGGTAGCGGGGAGCACAGATACGCAGTATTTT.

The chain carries TRBV30 and TRBJ1-6; D gene uncertain. Per the germline V gene, CDR1 is GTSNPN and CDR2 is SVGIG (reference sequence). V was shortened by 3 bases and J by 11 bases, with 11 bases between the two germline ends. The CDR3 is 12 residues long. This CDR3 is CAWRMTRAPLHF. The CDR3 bases are TGTGCCTGGAGAATGACCCGGGCACCCCTCCACTTT.

This sequence joins TRBV28 and TRBJ1-1; D unresolved. Trimming shortened V by 8 bases and J by 7 bases, and 23 bases separated the two germline ends. Per germline, CDR1 MDHEN and CDR2 SYDVKM. The CDR3 runs to 15 residues. CDR3 DNA sequence: TGTGCCAGCGCCTTCCGTGGTACGGTGGAGAATGAAGCTTTCTTT. Translating gives CASAFRGTVENEAFF.

The chain couples TRBV5-1 to TRBJ1-4, with a possible D match to TRBD1 (5 bases). The CDR3 extends over 14 amino acids. V was cut by 0 bases and J by 8 bases, with 11 bases left in between. CDR1 is SGHRS, CDR2 YFSETQ, per germline. Written as DNA, the CDR3 is TGCGCCAGCAGCTTGGAGCCAGGGAGGGAAAAACTGTTTTTT. Its translation: CASSLEPGREKLFF.

This chain uses TRBV10-1 with TRBJ2-7; tentatively, D is TRBD1 (5 bases). V lost 6 bases and J 6 bases, leaving 12 bases between the germline ends. The CDR3 totals 12 residues. Looked up from germline, CDR1 is WNHNN and CDR2 is SYGVQD (reference sequence). In DNA form, the CDR3 reads TGCGCCAGCAGGGACACTCGGGTCGAGCAGTACTTC. Translation gives CASRDTRVEQYF.

The rearrangement links TRBV7-2 to TRBJ2-7; 9 positions agree with TRBD1. Trimming removed 1 base from V and 6 bases from J; junction bases left unmatched: 7. The CDR3 length is 15 residues. Germline assignment: CDR1 SGHTA and CDR2 FQGNSA. CDR3 coding DNA: TGTGCCAGCAGCTTAGTTACAGGGGGCGCGGTCGAGCAGTACTTC. This codes for CASSLVTGGAVEQYF. Using reference TRBV7-2 and TRBJ2-7 for the parts outside the CDR3, the full variable domain is GAGVSQSPSNKVTEKGKDVELRCDPISGHTALYWYRQSLGQGLEFLIYFQGNSAPDKSGLPSDRFSAERTGGSVSTLTIQRTQQEDSAVYLCASSLVTGGAVEQYFGPGTRLTVT.

V and J are TRBV7-2 and TRBJ2-5; 7 bases fit TRBD1. CDR3 length equals 15 residues. Trimming took 2 bases from V and 5 from J; bases not matched to a gene: 8. Per germline, CDR1 SGHTA and CDR2 FQGNSA. CDR3 sequence reads: CASSLRSGGWETQYF. CDR3 bases: TGTGCCAGCAGCTTAAGATCAGGGGGATGGGAGACCCAGTACTTC.

This sequence joins TRBV18 and TRBJ2-5, with D perhaps TRBD1 (5 bases). This CDR3 region has 13 residues. The V gene's germline CDR1 is KGHSH and CDR2 LQKENI. Between the trimmed V and J ends, which lost 4 bases and 1 base, there was a span of 7 bases. Here the CDR3 reads CASSRGSQETQYF. The DNA of the CDR3 is TGTGCCAGCTCACGGGGCAGCCAAGAGACCCAGTACTTC.

The rearrangement uses TRBV6-5 and TRBJ2-1; D tentatively fits TRBD1 or TRBD2 (6 bases each). CDR1 and CDR2 from the germline V gene are MNHEY and SVGAGI. Trimming left V 6 bases short and J 5 bases short, with 17 bases between. CDR3 length: 15 amino acids. CDR3 protein: CASRPRGAINNEQFF. In nucleotides, the CDR3 is TGTGCCAGCAGACCAAGGGGGGCCATCAACAATGAGCAGTTCTTC.

This clone has just one count. V gene TRBV4-1 combines with J gene TRBJ2-5, with TRBD2 matching 7 bases. The ends lost 3 bases at V and 9 bases at J; junction bases unmatched: 7. This CDR3 is 13 amino acids long. Germline CDR1 and CDR2: MGHRA and YSYEKL. CDR3 DNA: TGCGCCAGCAGCCATTTCCCCGGGAGGTCCCAGTACTTC. Protein: CASSHFPGRSQYF.

The genes are TRBV3-1 (or the pseudogene TRBV3-2) and TRBJ2-5, with TRBD1 matching over 7 bases. Germline loops: CDR1 LGHDT, CDR2 YNNKEL (reference sequence). CDR3 length: 16 amino acids. The trim removed 2 bases at V and 5 bases at J, leaving 11 bases unmatched. This CDR3 is CASSQPTTGRGETQYF. The CDR3, as DNA: TGTGCCAGCAGCCAACCCACGACAGGGAGAGGGGAGACCCAGTACTTC.